This T cell receptor beta chain is from a study of T cells in localized non-small cell lung cancer. On this clone: Its antigen is unknown.

Produced via immunoSEQ multiplex PCR; TCRdb's table is partial and in-frame only. This sample has about 20,000 clones, with over 75% found just once. The ends lost 5 bases at V and 3 bases at J; junction bases unmatched: 5. The CDR3 is 14 residues long. From germline, CDR1 is KGHSH and CDR2 LQKENI. Study findings and constraints: Of the top 100 tumor clones, median about 53 were in adjacent lung, around 28 among its top 100. Elevated blood T cell density was associated with longer overall survival.

The sequences come from peripheral blood, collected before any cancer treatment. This TCR was sampled from a man between 40 and 70 years old with stage I lung adenocarcinoma. J is TRBJ2-7 and V is TRBV18; TRBD2 aligns across 9 bases. Written as DNA, the CDR3 is TGTGCCAGCTCAGCGGCTAGCGGGAACTACGAGCAGTACTTC. Protein product: CASSAASGNYEQYF.